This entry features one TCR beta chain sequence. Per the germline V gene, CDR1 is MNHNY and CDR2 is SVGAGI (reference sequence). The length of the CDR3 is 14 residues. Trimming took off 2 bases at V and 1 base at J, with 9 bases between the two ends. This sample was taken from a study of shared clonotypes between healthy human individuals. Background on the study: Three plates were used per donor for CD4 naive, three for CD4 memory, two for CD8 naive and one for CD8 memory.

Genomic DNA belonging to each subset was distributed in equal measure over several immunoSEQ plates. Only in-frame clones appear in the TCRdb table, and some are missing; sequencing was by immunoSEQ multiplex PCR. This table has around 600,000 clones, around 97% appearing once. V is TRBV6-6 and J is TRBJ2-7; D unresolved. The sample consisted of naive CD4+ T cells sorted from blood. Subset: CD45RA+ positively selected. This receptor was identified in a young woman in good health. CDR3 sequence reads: CASSYVQASYEQYF. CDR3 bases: TGTGCCAGCAGTTACGTCCAGGCATCCTACGAGCAGTACTTC.